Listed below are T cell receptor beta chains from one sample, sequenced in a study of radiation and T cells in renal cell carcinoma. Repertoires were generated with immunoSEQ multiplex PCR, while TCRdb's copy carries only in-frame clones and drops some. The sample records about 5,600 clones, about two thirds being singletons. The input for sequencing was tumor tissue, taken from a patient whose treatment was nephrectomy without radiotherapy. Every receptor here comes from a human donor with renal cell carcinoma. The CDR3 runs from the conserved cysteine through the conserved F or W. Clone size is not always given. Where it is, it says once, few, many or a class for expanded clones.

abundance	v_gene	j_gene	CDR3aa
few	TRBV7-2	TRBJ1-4	CASSLTGHRNEKLFF
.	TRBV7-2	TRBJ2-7	CASSELKEEESYEQYF
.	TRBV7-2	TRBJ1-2	CASSLNGQSRSSDGYTF
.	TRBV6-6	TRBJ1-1	CASSNRVEAFF
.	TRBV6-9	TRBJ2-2	CASSYSPGNTGELFF
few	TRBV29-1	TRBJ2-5	CSATRWEQETQYF
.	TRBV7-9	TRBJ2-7	CASSSQDGLSAYEQYF
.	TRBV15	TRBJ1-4	CATSRDEGAVEKLFF
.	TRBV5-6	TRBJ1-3	CASSLGLFSGNTIYF
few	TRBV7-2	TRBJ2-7	CASSFKWADEQYF
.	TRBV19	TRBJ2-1	CASSSPGMGSYNEQFF
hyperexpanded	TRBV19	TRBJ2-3	CASSPRRESTDTQYF
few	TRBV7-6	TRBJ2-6	CASSYRGSGANVLTF
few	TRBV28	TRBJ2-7	CASMRWDPSSRYEQYF
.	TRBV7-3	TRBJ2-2	CASSSIAGVGTGELFF
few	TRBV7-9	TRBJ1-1	CASSIGQGGTEAFF
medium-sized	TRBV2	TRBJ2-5	CASSLASGGVAETQYF
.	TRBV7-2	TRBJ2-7	CASSLLTGGYEQYF
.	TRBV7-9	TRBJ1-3	CASSFPTGANSGNTIYF
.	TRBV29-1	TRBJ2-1	CRVKSGYNEQFF
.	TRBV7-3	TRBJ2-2	CASSLIGHLGTGELFF
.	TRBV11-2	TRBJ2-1	CASSSPLAETYNEQFF
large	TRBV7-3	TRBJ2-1	CASSIRREGSNEQFF
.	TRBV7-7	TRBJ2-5	CASSLGVAETQYF
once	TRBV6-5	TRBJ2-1	CASSYDSSYNEQFF
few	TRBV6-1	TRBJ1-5	CASSEGQAGSQPQHF
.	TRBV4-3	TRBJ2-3	CASSQDDGFTDTQYF
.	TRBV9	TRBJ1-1	CASSDRSSGGTEAFF
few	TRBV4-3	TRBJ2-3	CASSPQGTLSTDTQYF
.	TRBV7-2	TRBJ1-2	CASSHNAMRVEGYTF
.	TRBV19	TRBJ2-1	CASSPKSRASSYNEQFF
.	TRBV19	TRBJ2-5	CASSITSGSWETQYF
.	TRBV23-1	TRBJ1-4	CAVGQPNEKLFF
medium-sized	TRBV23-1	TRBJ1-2	CASSQSEEEYGYTF
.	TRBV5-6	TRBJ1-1	CASSRGAGMNTEAFF
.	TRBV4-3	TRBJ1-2	CASSQDARGRFYGYTF
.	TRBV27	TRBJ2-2	CASRWRGDTGELFF